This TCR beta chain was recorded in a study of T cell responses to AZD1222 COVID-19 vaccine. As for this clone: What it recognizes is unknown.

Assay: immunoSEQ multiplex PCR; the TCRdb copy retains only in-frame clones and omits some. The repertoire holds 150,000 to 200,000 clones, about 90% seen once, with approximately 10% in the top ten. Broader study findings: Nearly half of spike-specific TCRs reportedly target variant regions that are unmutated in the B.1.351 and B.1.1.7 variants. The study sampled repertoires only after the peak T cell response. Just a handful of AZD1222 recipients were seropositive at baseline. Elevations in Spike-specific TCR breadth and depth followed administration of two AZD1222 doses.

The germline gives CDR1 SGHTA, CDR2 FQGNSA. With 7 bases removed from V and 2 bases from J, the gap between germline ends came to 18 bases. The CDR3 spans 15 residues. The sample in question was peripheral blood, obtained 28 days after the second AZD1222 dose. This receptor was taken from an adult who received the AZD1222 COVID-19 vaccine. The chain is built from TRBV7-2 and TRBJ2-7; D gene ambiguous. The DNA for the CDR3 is TGTGCCAGCACCCCGGCAAGGGTGGCCACCTACGAGCAGTACTTC. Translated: CASTPARVATYEQYF.